Sequencing of this T cell receptor beta chain was carried out in a study of early T cells in non-severe SARS-CoV-2 infection. The sample holds many counts of this clonotype. Unique molecular identifiers tagged individual cDNA molecules. TCRdb fed the 5' RACE reads into MiXCR, producing one record per CDR3 protein. The profile shows about 28,000 distinct CDR3 sequences, around 5.3% of them singletons. V gave up 2 bases and J gave up 5 bases, with 10 bases separating them. The CDR3 is 13 amino acids. The germline CDR1 and CDR2 sequences are SGDLS and YYNGEE. Source material: whole blood. The rearrangement links TRBV9 to TRBJ2-5; D possibly matches TRBD1 or TRBD2 (6 bases each). The source is an adult who was a healthcare worker with PCR-confirmed SARS-CoV-2 infection or an uninfected control (not recorded which). The CDR3 region has the DNA TGTGCCAGCAGCGTCGGGGGCGCGGAGACCCAGTACTTC. Translating it yields CASSVGGAETQYF. The full variable domain, its missing parts supplied by reference TRBV9 and TRBJ2-5, is DSGVTQTPKHLITATGQRVTLRCSPRSGDLSVYWYQQSLDQGLQFLIQYYNGEERAKGNILERFSAQQFPDLHSELNLSSLELGDSALYFCASSVGGAETQYFGPGTRLLVL.